Sequencing of this T cell receptor (beta chain) was carried out in a study of T cells after yellow fever vaccination. Study details: SMART-Seq v4 Ultra Low Input prepared the low-cell-number fractions.

V lost 3 bases and J 5 bases, leaving 14 bases between the germline ends. CDR1 is SGHRS and CDR2 is YFSETQ in the germline V gene. This CDR3 is built from 14 residues. TCRdb independently ran MiXCR on the 5' RACE reads; one entry per CDR3 protein. The sample carries 600,000 to 750,000 distinct CDR3 sequences, 10% to 15% recorded once. Study-wide results and caveats: The CD4 compartment and the CD8 compartment contained a small share of clonotypes in common. The booster saw the reappearance of most primary-vaccination clones (roughly 96% CD4, roughly 87% CD8).

This clonotype was counted between two and nine times. Its specificity is unknown. The rearrangement uses TRBV5-1 and TRBJ1-1; no clear D. Sequenced material: PBMCs, taken on the day of the yellow fever booster vaccination. This receptor was obtained from a man aged 30 to 39 who received the YFV17D yellow fever vaccine. The CDR3 reads CASSSQPGITEAFF. CDR3 nucleotides: TGCGCCAGCAGCTCCCAACCCGGTATTACTGAAGCTTTCTTT. The full variable domain, with the rest looked up from reference TRBV5-1 and TRBJ1-1, is KAGVTQTPRYLIKTRGQQVTLSCSPISGHRSVSWYQQTPGQGLQFLFEYFSETQRNKGNFPGRFSGRQFSNSRSEMNVSTLELGDSALYLCASSSQPGITEAFFGQGTRLTVV.